This T cell receptor beta chain was obtained from a study of T cells in localized non-small cell lung cancer. Study-level points and caveats: Adjacent lung had a median roughly 53 of the 100 largest tumor clones. A higher density of T cells in blood coincided with extended overall survival.

The protocol was immunoSEQ multiplex PCR, while the TCRdb copy is restricted to in-frame clones and leaves out a portion. The sample holds 45,000 to 60,000 clones, 86% seen once. Trimming removed 4 bases from V and 7 bases from J; junction bases left unmatched: 6. In germline, CDR1 is SGHRS, CDR2 YFSETQ. The CDR3 consists of 15 residues. This clone has a handful of counts. Antigen specificity is unknown. The sequence came from a woman aged 35 to 69 with stage I lung adenocarcinoma. The source material was peripheral blood, sampled before any cancer treatment. The chain combines TRBV5-1 with TRBJ2-3, with TRBD2 matching over 13 bases. The DNA of the CDR3 is TGCGCCAGCAGCCTCAGACTAGCGGGGGGTCATACGCAGTATTTT. Protein sequence: CASSLRLAGGHTQYF.